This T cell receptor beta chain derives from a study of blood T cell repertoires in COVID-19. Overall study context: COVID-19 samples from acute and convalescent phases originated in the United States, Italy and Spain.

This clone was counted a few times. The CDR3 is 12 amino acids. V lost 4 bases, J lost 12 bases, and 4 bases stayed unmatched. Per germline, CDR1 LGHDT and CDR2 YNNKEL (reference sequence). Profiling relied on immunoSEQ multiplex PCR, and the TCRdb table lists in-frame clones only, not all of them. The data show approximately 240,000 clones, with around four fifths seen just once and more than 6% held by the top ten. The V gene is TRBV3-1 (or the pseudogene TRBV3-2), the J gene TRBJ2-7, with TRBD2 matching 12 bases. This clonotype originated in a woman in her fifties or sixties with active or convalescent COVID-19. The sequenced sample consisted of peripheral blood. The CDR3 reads CASSRTSGIRYF. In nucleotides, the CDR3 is TGTGCCAGCAGCCGGACTAGCGGGATCCGGTACTTC.